The clone carrying this T cell receptor beta chain has a single count. The CDR3 is made up of 16 amino acids. The germline V gene encodes CDR1 SGHTA and CDR2 FQGNSA. The V gene lost 1 base and the J gene lost 4 bases, with 13 bases spanning the gap. The entry originates in a study of blood T cell repertoires in COVID-19. Original handling: For nucleated cells, counts were estimated from reference gene primer amplification. Data came from immunoSEQ multiplex PCR; TCRdb stores just in-frame clones and leaves some out. V and J calls plus clone size are reproduced from that table; the DNA served to infer D and trimming. The sample has 40,000 to 50,000 clones, about 90% seen once; the top ten hold roughly 6%.

J is TRBJ1-4 and V is TRBV7-2; D is unresolved. The material sequenced was peripheral blood. The clonotype was recovered from a man in his 70s with active COVID-19. CDR3 residues: CASSLGLALGNEKLFF. The CDR3, as DNA: TGTGCCAGCAGCTTAGGATTAGCACTCGGTAATGAAAAACTGTTTTTT.